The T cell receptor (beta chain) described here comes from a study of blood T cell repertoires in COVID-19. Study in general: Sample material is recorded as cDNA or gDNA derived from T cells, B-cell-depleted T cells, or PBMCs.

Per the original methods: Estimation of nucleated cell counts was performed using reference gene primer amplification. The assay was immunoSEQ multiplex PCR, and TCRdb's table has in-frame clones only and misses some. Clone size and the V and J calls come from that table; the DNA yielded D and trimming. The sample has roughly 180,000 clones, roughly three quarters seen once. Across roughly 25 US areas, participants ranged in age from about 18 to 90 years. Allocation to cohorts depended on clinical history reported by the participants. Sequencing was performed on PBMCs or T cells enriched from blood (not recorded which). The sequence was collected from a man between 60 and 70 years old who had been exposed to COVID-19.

CDR3 amino acids: CASSLTPGTANTGELFF. The CDR3 DNA is TGCGCCAGCAGCCTAACTCCCGGGACAGCGAACACCGGGGAGCTGTTTTTT. V gene TRBV5-1 combines with J gene TRBJ2-2; 7 nucleotides line up with TRBD1. The CDR3 runs to 17 residues. The J segment lost 0 bases and the V segment lost 4 bases, leaving 9 bases of the junction unmatched. CDR1 is SGHRS and CDR2 is YFSETQ in the germline V gene.